This is a list of T cell receptor beta chains from one sample in a study of T cell repertoires in cytomegalovirus infection. TCRdb recomputed calls from the reads with MiXCR, one row per CDR3 protein. The table shows about 360,000 distinct CDR3 sequences, with around 18% occurring only once. Sequences were obtained from PBMCs. The receptors were gathered from a human donor in good health (CMV status not recorded). Some clones in this sample may be carry-over from other donors' samples. CDR3s include the opening cysteine and the closing phenylalanine or tryptophan. Fields, in order: D gene, V gene, clone size, J gene, CDR3 DNA, CDR3 protein. The D gene is left open where the match is weak. The size of a clone is reported for some rows only, either as once, few or many, or as a class for expanded clones.

NA	TRBV2	few	TRBJ2-3	TGTGCCAGCAGCCCGCCTTGGCTAGCAGATACGCAGTATTTT	CASSPPWLADTQYF
TRBD1	TRBV12-5	NA	TRBJ2-7	TGTGCTAGTGGTTTGGGGACAGGGGTCTACGAGCAGTACTTC	CASGLGTGVYEQYF
NA	TRBV6-5	NA	TRBJ1-2	TGTGCCAGCAGCACGACAGTACCCAATGGCTACACCTTC	CASSTTVPNGYTF
NA	TRBV6-5	many	TRBJ2-1	TGTGCCAGCAGTTACTCGGCGGGAACCTACAATGAGCAGTTCTTC	CASSYSAGTYNEQFF
NA	TRBV12-5	NA	TRBJ1-3	TGTGCTAGTGGTTTGGAAGGGTCGGCGGGAAACACCATATATTTT	CASGLEGSAGNTIYF
NA	TRBV29-1	few	TRBJ2-4	TGCAGCGTTGAAGCTAATCAACTAGCCAAAAACATTCAGTACTTC	CSVEANQLAKNIQYF
TRBD2	TRBV28	many	TRBJ2-3	TGTGCCAGCAACCGAAATAGCGGGGGAAGGGCAGATACGCAGTATTTT	CASNRNSGGRADTQYF
TRBD2	TRBV7-2	many	TRBJ2-3	TGTGCCAGCAGCATCGATTCAGCGGGAGGGCCCTCAGATACGCAGTATTTT	CASSIDSAGGPSDTQYF
TRBD2	TRBV19	many	TRBJ2-5	TGTGCCAGTAGGGTCACTAGCGGGAAGGGGACCCAGTACTTC	CASRVTSGKGTQYF
TRBD1	TRBV20-1	many	TRBJ1-1	TGCAGTGCCGAGCCCTTTGGACAGGGGATGAACACTGAAGCTTTCTTT	CSAEPFGQGMNTEAFF